The 18 T cell receptor beta chains below come from one sample, sequenced in a study of cytomegalovirus exposure and HLA in healthy donors. The study ran its PCR with 60 Vbeta and 13 Jbeta primers. TCRdb keeps only in-frame clones here, not all; method: immunoSEQ multiplex PCR. The sample includes roughly 280,000 clones, about 66% of them seen just once. The sample was PBMCs. Receptors were obtained from a female donor in good health and CMV-seronegative.

The chain is built from TRBV7-3 and TRBJ2-7; TRBD2 matches 7 bases. The germline gives CDR1 SGHTA, CDR2 FQGTGA. The junction had 6 bases not matched to a gene; V was cut back by 1 base and J by 3 bases. The length of the CDR3 is 15 residues. The CDR3 nucleotides read TGTGCCAGCAGCTTAAGGGGGTCTAGCGGCTACGAGCAGTACTTC. It yields the protein CASSLRGSSGYEQYF.

This chain links TRBV6-1 with TRBJ2-7; perhaps TRBD2 as D (6 bases). The V end lost 2 bases, the J end lost 6 bases, and 11 bases lay between the germline ends. The V gene's germline CDR1 is MNHNS and CDR2 SASEGT. The CDR3 has 13 amino acids. In DNA, the CDR3 is TGTGCCAGCAGTGAAAGAACGGGAGCCGAGCAGTACTTC. This translates into CASSERTGAEQYF.

The chain is built from TRBV9 and TRBJ2-5, with TRBD2 matching 12 bases. CDR3 length: 16 amino acids. CDR1 SGDLS and CDR2 YYNGEE come from the germline V gene. Trimming removed 0 bases from V and 5 bases from J; junction bases left unmatched: 5. The CDR3 loop reads CASSVASGRAGETQYF. CDR3 DNA sequence: TGTGCCAGCAGCGTAGCTAGCGGGAGGGCCGGGGAGACCCAGTACTTC.

This clone was detected only once. This chain uses TRBV5-1 with TRBJ2-4, with 9 positions matching TRBD1. CDR3 size: 14 residues. V trimming: 2 bases; J trimming: 4 bases; junction bases outside the gene matches: 1. CDR1 and CDR2 (germline): SGHRS, YFSETQ. The CDR3 here is CASSLGTGKNIQYF. The CDR3 DNA reads TGCGCCAGCAGCTTAGGGACAGGGAAAAACATTCAGTACTTC. Combining the CDR3 with reference TRBV5-1 and TRBJ2-4 gives the whole variable domain KAGVTQTPRYLIKTRGQQVTLSCSPISGHRSVSWYQQTPGQGLQFLFEYFSETQRNKGNFPGRFSGRQFSNSRSEMNVSTLELGDSALYLCASSLGTGKNIQYFGAGTRLSVL.

This rearrangement joins TRBV4-2 to TRBJ2-5; 10 nucleotides line up with TRBD2. The V gene end was trimmed by 1 base and the J gene end by 0 bases; junction bases not matched to a gene: 5. Germline-derived CDR1 and CDR2 are LGHNA and YNFKEQ. There are 17 residues in the CDR3. In DNA, the CDR3 is TGTGCCAGCAGCCAAGGGGAGACTAGCGGGTACCAAGAGACCCAGTACTTC. It codes for CASSQGETSGYQETQYF.

The J gene is TRBJ1-1, the V gene TRBV18; 7 bases fit TRBD1. The ends lost 10 bases at V and 3 bases at J; junction bases unmatched: 8. This CDR3 is built from 13 residues. In germline, CDR1 is KGHSH, CDR2 LQKENI. The CDR3 loop is CATKGAEYTEAFF. In DNA, the CDR3 is TGTGCCACCAAGGGGGCGGAGTACACTGAAGCTTTCTTT.

This chain connects TRBV7-9 to TRBJ1-2, with D perhaps TRBD1 (6 bases). Trimming pared 0 bases from V and 8 bases from J, leaving 13 bases between. Germline V gene data show CDR1 as SEHNR and CDR2 as FQNEAQ (reference sequence). The length of the CDR3 is 14 residues. CDR3 bases: TGTGCCAGCAGCTTAGCGATGCAGGGGCAGGGCTACACCTTC. Amino acids: CASSLAMQGQGYTF.

In its sample, this clone was seen a few times. The V gene is TRBV10-3, the J gene TRBJ1-6; D uncertain. Germline V gene lookup returns CDR1 ENHRY and CDR2 SYGVKD. The CDR3 consists of 14 residues. V dropped 2 bases and J dropped 7 bases, with 9 bases sitting between them. Here the CDR3 reads CAISETGRNSPLHF. The CDR3 region has the DNA TGTGCCATCAGTGAGACCGGCAGGAATTCACCCCTCCACTTT.

The J gene is TRBJ1-4, the V gene TRBV12-5; the D is unclear. The CDR3 length is 16 residues. Germline CDR1 is LGHNT and CDR2 is FRNRAP. V lost 4 bases, J lost 5 bases, and 17 bases lay in between. The CDR3 reads CASGSPFGGENEKLFF. CDR3 DNA: TGTGCTAGTGGTTCACCGTTTGGCGGGGAAAATGAAAAACTGTTTTTT.

The V gene is TRBV4-1, the J gene TRBJ2-1; 11 bases agree with TRBD2. After removal of 8 bases from V and 7 bases from J, the junction contained 7 bases not matched to a gene. Germline values: CDR1 MGHRA, CDR2 YSYEKL. The CDR3 runs 14 residues. As DNA, the CDR3 is TGCGCCAGCGGATCGACTAGCGGGAAGAATGAGCAGTTCTTC. Amino acid sequence: CASGSTSGKNEQFF.

The rearrangement joins TRBV28 to TRBJ1-3; possibly TRBD1 for D (5 bases). Trimming stripped 6 bases from V and 1 base from J, with 10 bases between. The germline V gene has CDR1 MDHEN and CDR2 SYDVKM. The CDR3 has 14 amino acids. This CDR3 reads CASRSGGSGNTIYF. CDR3 coding DNA: TGTGCCAGCAGGTCGGGGGGATCTGGAAACACCATATATTTT.

This chain links TRBV7-9 with TRBJ2-7; possible D gene TRBD2, 5 bases. The CDR3 has 14 residues. V lost 3 bases, J lost 4 bases, and 13 bases lay in between. Germline values: CDR1 SEHNR, CDR2 FQNEAQ (reference sequence). In DNA form, the CDR3 reads TGTGCCAGCAGCTTCGGGCGGGCCGATTACGAGCAGTACTTC. Its translation is CASSFGRADYEQYF.

CDR3 in DNA: TGTGCCTGGAGTAAACAGGCACAAGAGACCCAGTACTTC. Amino acids: CAWSKQAQETQYF. The chain uses TRBV30 and TRBJ2-5; D possibly corresponds to TRBD1 (5 bases). Germline V gives CDR1 GTSNPN, CDR2 SVGIG (reference sequence). The CDR3 is 13 amino acids. V was clipped by 2 bases and J by 2 bases, with 9 bases between them.

The J gene is TRBJ2-7, the V gene TRBV23-1; perhaps TRBD1 as D (6 bases). TRBV23-1 is an ORF; its function is uncertain. Trimming removed 0 bases from V and 5 bases from J, with 14 bases in between. The CDR3 covers 15 residues. The CDR3 DNA follows: TGCGCCAGCAGTCAATCACGCAGGGGCAGGGACGAGCAGTACTTC. This encodes CASSQSRRGRDEQYF.

In DNA, the CDR3 is TGCAGTGCTAGTATCAACATTCAGTACTTC. It is translated as CSASINIQYF. V and J are TRBV20-1 and TRBJ2-4, with unresolved D. Germline CDR1 DFQATT, CDR2 SNEGSKA (reference sequence). V was shortened by 3 bases and J by 7 bases, with 4 bases between the two germline ends. CDR3 length: 10 amino acids.

The rearrangement uses TRBV5-6 and TRBJ1-2; perhaps TRBD1 as D (6 bases). The CDR3 length is 17 residues. Germline V gene sequence: CDR1 SGHDT, CDR2 YYEEEE. V lost 1 base to trimming and J lost 8 bases, with 24 bases between them. The CDR3 sequence is CASSLLVEASGAFGYTF. CDR3 sequence (DNA): TGTGCCAGCAGCTTGTTAGTTGAGGCGTCAGGGGCTTTCGGCTACACCTTC.

V is TRBV30 and J is TRBJ1-6; D is unresolved. Germline V gene sequence: CDR1 GTSNPN, CDR2 SVGIG (reference sequence). This CDR3 comprises 14 residues. Trimming left V 5 bases short and J 10 bases short, with 18 bases between. The CDR3 region is CAWAGDRVGSPLHF. The CDR3 coding sequence is TGTGCCTGGGCCGGAGACCGGGTTGGCTCACCCCTCCACTTT.

The chain links TRBV27 to TRBJ2-7; TRBD1 is a possible D gene (6 bases). CDR3 length: 14 residues. V lost 4 bases and J lost 3, with 13 bases in between. Germline CDR1 and CDR2: MNHEY and SMNVEV (reference sequence). The CDR3 DNA is TGTGCCAGCAGTTACAGGGATAGGGGCTACGAGCAGTACTTC. Its translation: CASSYRDRGYEQYF.